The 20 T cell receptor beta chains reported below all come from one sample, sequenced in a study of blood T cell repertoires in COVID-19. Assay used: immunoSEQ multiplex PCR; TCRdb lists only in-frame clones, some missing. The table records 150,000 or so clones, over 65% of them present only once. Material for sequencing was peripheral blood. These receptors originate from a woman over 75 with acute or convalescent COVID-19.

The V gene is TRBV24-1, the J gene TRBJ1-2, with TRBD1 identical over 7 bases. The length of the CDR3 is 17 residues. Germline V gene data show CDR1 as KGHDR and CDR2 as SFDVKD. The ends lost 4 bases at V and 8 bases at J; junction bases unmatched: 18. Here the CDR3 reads CATSDSGTVFYGSGYTF. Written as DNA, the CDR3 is TGTGCCACCAGTGACTCCGGGACAGTATTCTATGGTTCGGGCTACACCTTC.

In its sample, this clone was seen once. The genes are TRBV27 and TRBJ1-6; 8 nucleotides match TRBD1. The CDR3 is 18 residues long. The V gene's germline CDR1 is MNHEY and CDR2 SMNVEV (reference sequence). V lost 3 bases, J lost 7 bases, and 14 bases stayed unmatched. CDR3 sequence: CASSLGARTGWYNSPLHF. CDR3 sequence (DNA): TGTGCCAGCAGTTTGGGGGCCCGGACAGGGTGGTACAATTCACCCCTCCACTTT.

The CDR3 here is CASSYGVGSVNTEAFF. For the CDR3, the DNA is TGTGCCAGCAGTTACGGGGTGGGGAGCGTGAACACTGAAGCTTTCTTT. The chain combines TRBV6-5 with TRBJ1-1; D remains ambiguous. The CDR3 contains 16 residues. The V gene lost 2 bases and the J gene lost 0 bases, with 13 bases spanning the gap. CDR1 and CDR2 from the germline V gene are MNHEY and SVGAGI.

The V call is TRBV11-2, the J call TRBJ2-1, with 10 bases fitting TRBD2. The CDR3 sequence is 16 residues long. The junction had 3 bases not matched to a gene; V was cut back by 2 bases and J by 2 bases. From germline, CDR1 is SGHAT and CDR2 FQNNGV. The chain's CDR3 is CASSLSSGRAYNEQFF. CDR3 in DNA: TGTGCCAGCAGCTTATCAAGCGGGAGGGCCTACAATGAGCAGTTCTTC.

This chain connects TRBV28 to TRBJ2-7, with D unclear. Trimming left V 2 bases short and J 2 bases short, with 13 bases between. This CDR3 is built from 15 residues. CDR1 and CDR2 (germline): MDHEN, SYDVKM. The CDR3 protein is CASSLRYSIAYEQYF. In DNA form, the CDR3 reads TGTGCCAGCAGTTTACGTTACAGCATAGCCTACGAGCAGTACTTC.

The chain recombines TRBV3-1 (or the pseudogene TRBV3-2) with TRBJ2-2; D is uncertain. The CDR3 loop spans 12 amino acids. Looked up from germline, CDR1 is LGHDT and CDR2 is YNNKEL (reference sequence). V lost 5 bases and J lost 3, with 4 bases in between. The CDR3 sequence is CASSRDTGELFF. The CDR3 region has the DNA TGTGCCAGCAGCAGAGACACCGGGGAGCTGTTTTTT.

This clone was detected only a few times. The CDR3 spells CASSAAGDLNTEAFF. The CDR3, as DNA: TGTGCCAGTAGTGCCGCAGGGGACCTGAACACTGAAGCTTTCTTT. V and J are TRBV19 and TRBJ1-1; D might be TRBD1 (6 bases). V shed 5 bases and J shed 0 bases, with 13 bases lying between them. The CDR3 runs 15 residues. Germline CDR1 LNHDA, CDR2 SQIVND (reference sequence).

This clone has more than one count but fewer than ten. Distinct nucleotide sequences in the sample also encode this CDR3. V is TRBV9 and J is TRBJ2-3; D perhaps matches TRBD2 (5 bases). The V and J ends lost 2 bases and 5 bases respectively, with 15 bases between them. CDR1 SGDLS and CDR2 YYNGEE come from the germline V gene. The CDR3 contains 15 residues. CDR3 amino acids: CASSVRGPMGDTQYF. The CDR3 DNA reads TGTGCCAGCAGCGTCCGAGGGCCGATGGGAGATACGCAGTATTTT.

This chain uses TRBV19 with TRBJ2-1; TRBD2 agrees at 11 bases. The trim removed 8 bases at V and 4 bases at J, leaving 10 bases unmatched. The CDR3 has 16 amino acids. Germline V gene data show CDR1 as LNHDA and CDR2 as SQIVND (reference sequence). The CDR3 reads CASGDRGLAVYNEQFF. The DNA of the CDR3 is TGTGCCAGTGGGGACCGGGGACTAGCGGTATACAATGAGCAGTTCTTC. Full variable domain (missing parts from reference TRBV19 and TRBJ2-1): DGGITQSPKYLFRKEGQNVTLSCEQNLNHDAMYWYRQDPGQGLRLIYYSQIVNDFQKGDIAEGYSVSREKKESFPLTVTSAQKNPTAFYLCASGDRGLAVYNEQFFGPGTRLTVL.

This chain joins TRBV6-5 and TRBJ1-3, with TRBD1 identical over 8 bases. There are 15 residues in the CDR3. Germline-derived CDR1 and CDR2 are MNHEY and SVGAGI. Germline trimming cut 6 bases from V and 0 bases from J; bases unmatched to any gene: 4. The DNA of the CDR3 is TGTGCCAGCAGACAGGGGGATTTCTCTGGAAACACCATATATTTT. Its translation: CASRQGDFSGNTIYF.

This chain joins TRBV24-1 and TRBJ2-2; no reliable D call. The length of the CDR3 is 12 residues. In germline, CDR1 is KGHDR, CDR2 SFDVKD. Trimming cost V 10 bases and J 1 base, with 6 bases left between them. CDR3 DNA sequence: TGTGCCACATCACAGAACACCGGGGAGCTGTTTTTT. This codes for CATSQNTGELFF.

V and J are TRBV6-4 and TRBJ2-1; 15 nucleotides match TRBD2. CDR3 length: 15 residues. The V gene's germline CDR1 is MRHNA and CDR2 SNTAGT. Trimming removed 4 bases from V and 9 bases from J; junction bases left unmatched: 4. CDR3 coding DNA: TGTGCCAGCAGTGCCCTGGGACTAGCGGGAGGTGAGCAGTTCTTC. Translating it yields CASSALGLAGGEQFF.

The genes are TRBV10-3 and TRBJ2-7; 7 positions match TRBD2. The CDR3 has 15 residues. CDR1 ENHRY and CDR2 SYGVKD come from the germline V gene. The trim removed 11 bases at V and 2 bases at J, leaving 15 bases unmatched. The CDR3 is CAARAGRVEAYEQYF. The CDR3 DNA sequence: TGTGCCGCAAGAGCGGGGAGAGTCGAGGCCTACGAGCAGTACTTC.

Here the CDR3 DNA reads TGCGCCAGCAGCCAAGAAGGACAGGGGGGAGGGATTCAATCACCCCTCCACTTT. Residues: CASSQEGQGGGIQSPLHF. The chain carries TRBV4-3 and TRBJ1-6, with 10 bases that match TRBD1. Germline CDR1 is LGHNA and CDR2 is YSLEER. V lost 0 bases to trimming and J lost 10 bases; unmatched junction nucleotides: 12. CDR3 size: 18 residues.

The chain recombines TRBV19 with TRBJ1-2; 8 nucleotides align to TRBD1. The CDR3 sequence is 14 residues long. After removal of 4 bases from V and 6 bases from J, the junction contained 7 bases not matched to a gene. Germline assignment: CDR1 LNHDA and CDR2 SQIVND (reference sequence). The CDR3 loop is CASSTPRTGNGYTF. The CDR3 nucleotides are TGTGCCAGTAGTACGCCCCGGACAGGGAATGGCTACACCTTC.

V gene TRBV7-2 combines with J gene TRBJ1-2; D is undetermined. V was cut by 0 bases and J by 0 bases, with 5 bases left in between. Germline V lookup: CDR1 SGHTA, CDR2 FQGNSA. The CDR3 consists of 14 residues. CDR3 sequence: CASSLAGANYGYTF. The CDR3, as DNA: TGTGCCAGCAGCTTAGCTGGAGCTAACTATGGCTACACCTTC.

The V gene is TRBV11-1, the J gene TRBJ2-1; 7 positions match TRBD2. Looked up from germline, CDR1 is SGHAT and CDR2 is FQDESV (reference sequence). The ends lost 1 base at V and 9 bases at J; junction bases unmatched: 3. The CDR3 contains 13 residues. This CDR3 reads CASSLGRGSEQFF. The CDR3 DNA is TGTGCCAGCAGCTTAGGGCGCGGGAGTGAGCAGTTCTTC.

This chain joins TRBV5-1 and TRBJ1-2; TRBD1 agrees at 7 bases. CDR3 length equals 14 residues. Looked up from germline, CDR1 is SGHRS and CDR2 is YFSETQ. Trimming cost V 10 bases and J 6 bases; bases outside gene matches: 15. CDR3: CACCKGGEIDGYTF. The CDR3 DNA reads TGCGCCTGTTGCAAAGGGGGCGAGATTGATGGCTACACCTTC.

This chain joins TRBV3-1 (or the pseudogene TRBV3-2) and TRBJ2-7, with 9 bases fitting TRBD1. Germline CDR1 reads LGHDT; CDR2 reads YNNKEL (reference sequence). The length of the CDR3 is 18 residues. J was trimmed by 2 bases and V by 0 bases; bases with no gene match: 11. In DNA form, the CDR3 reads TGTGCCAGCAGCCAAGAAAGAATCCGGTGGGACAGGGCCTACGAGCAGTACTTC. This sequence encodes CASSQERIRWDRAYEQYF.

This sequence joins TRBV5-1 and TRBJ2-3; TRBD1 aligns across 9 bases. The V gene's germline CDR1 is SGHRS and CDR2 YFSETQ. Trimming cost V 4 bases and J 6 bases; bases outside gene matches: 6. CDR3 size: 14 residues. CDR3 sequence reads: CASSAGQGWDTQYF. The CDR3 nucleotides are TGCGCCAGCAGCGCCGGACAGGGGTGGGATACGCAGTATTTT. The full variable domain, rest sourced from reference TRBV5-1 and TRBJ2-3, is KAGVTQTPRYLIKTRGQQVTLSCSPISGHRSVSWYQQTPGQGLQFLFEYFSETQRNKGNFPGRFSGRQFSNSRSEMNVSTLELGDSALYLCASSAGQGWDTQYFGPGTRLTVL.